These 7 T cell receptor beta chains were all obtained from the same sample, sequenced in a study of blood T cells in healthy people across ages. Through a sample-barcoded 5' primer and a J-beta primer mix, a second PCR was run for roughly 7 to 11 cycles. TCRdb analysed the 5' RACE reads with MiXCR anew, one entry per CDR3 protein. The repertoire consists of roughly 500,000 distinct CDR3 sequences, with less than 25% occurring once and the leading ten covering approximately 10%. This sample was also put to use in a study of T cells of mothers and their children.

The sequencing input was blood. These TCRs come from a boy aged 5-17 years in good health.

As regards this clonotype: A read error is likely, as this CDR3 ends without the conserved phenylalanine or tryptophan. Because the CDR3's place on the DNA is in doubt, the DNA is left out and the CDR3 is given as listed by TCRdb. The chain employs TRBV7-9 and TRBJ2-1; the table gives TRBD1 as D, unverified against the DNA. CDR1 SEHNR and CDR2 FQNEAQ come from the germline V gene (reference sequence). The CDR3 is 14 amino acids in total, end residues counted. The CDR3 protein is CASRSGTGNNERFI.

The chain carries TRBV9 and TRBJ1-2; D might be TRBD1 (5 bases). The V end was cut by 0 bases, the J end by 4 bases, with 13 bases between. Germline CDR1 reads SGDLS; CDR2 reads YYNGEE. CDR3 size: 15 residues. The CDR3 DNA sequence: TGTGCCAGCAGCGTAGTTGGGGGGTTCGGCTATGGCTACACCTTC. Amino acids: CASSVVGGFGYGYTF.

CDR3 in amino acids: CGGSGGLADTQYF. CDR3 coding DNA: TGCGGTGGGAGCGGGGGCCTCGCAGATACGCAGTATTTT. The rearrangement uses TRBV20-1 and TRBJ2-3, with 8 bases matching TRBD2. The CDR3 runs 13 residues. The germline V gene has CDR1 DFQATT and CDR2 SNEGSKA (reference sequence).

This clonotype was observed a few times. The J gene is TRBJ2-1, the V gene TRBV29-1; 10 nucleotides line up with TRBD2. Germline CDR1 reads SQVTM; CDR2 reads ANQGSEA. The junction had 8 bases not matched to a gene; V was cut back by 5 bases and J by 4 bases. The CDR3 sequence is 15 residues long. The chain's CDR3 is CSVWNEREGYNEQFF. The DNA of the CDR3 is TGCAGCGTTTGGAATGAGCGGGAGGGATACAATGAGCAGTTCTTC.

The CDR3 is CASSYLGVDSYEQYF. The CDR3 nucleotides are TGTGCCAGCAGTTACCTCGGGGTGGACTCCTACGAGCAGTACTTC. The V call is TRBV6-5, the J call TRBJ2-5, with D possibly matching TRBD2 (5 bases). Near its end, the DNA agrees better with TRBJ2-7, so the J call may be wrong. The CDR3 is made up of 15 amino acids. Germline V lookup: CDR1 MNHEY, CDR2 SVGAGI.

This chain connects TRBV25-1 to TRBJ1-3; no clear D. Germline V CDR1 and CDR2: MGHDK, SYGVNS. This CDR3 is 16 amino acids long. The V and J ends lost 4 bases and 2 bases respectively, with 15 bases between them. CDR3 sequence reads: CASSATQKTPGNTIYF. DNA of the CDR3: TGTGCCAGCAGTGCGACACAAAAGACTCCTGGAAACACCATATATTTT.

The V call is TRBV24-1, the J call TRBJ2-2, with D tentatively TRBD2 (5 bases). V was shortened by 9 bases and J by 0 bases, with 13 bases between the two germline ends. The CDR3 length is 15 residues. CDR1 is KGHDR and CDR2 is SFDVKD in the germline V gene. CDR3 protein: CATSSPSPNTGELFF. CDR3 DNA sequence: TGTGCCACCTCGTCCCCTAGCCCGAACACCGGGGAGCTGTTTTTT.